The 27 T cell receptor beta chains in this list originate from one sample, sequenced in a study of long-term antiretroviral therapy in people with HIV. At the survey level, the v3.0 immunoSEQ assay was run. TCRdb's copy holds only in-frame clones and misses some; the assay was immunoSEQ multiplex PCR. This table has under 25,000 clones, around 75% appearing once. Source: unsorted PBMCs, taken 0.5 years before starting antiretroviral therapy. The receptors here all came from a young man with HIV.

CDR3 bases: TGTGCCAGCTCAGGACGGGACAGCTCCTACGAGCAGTACTTC. It encodes CASSGRDSSYEQYF. V usage is TRBV18 and J usage is TRBJ2-7, with TRBD1 matching over 7 bases. With V trimmed by 5 bases and J by 0 bases, 4 bases remained unmatched. Germline V lookup: CDR1 KGHSH, CDR2 LQKENI. CDR3 size: 14 residues.

J is TRBJ2-7 and V is TRBV6-6; D is unclear. CDR1 and CDR2 (germline): MNHNY, SVGAGI (reference sequence). The CDR3 consists of 12 residues. V gave up 9 bases and J gave up 6 bases, with 15 bases separating them. The CDR3 protein is CASAPHSGEQYF. For the CDR3, the DNA is TGTGCCAGTGCCCCGCACTCCGGCGAGCAGTACTTC.

The gene calls are TRBV6-6 and TRBJ1-1; 8 positions match TRBD1. The CDR3 consists of 15 residues. V was clipped by 2 bases and J by 5 bases; unmatched bases: 7. CDR1 is MNHNY and CDR2 is SVGAGI in the germline V gene (reference sequence). CDR3 region: CASSYPTGGQTEAFF. The CDR3 DNA reads TGTGCCAGCAGTTACCCTACAGGGGGACAAACTGAAGCTTTCTTT.

The chain has TRBV27 and TRBJ2-2, with D perhaps TRBD2 (5 bases). Between the trimmed V and J ends, which lost 5 bases and 0 bases, there was a span of 16 bases. This CDR3 contains 17 residues. CDR1 and CDR2 (germline): MNHEY, SMNVEV (reference sequence). CDR3 DNA: TGTGCCAGCAGTCACACCTCCGGGAACCCGAACACCGGGGAGCTGTTTTTT. It translates to CASSHTSGNPNTGELFF.

V is TRBV7-9 and J is TRBJ2-3; no reliable D call. V lost 2 bases to trimming and J lost 0 bases, with 9 bases between them. This CDR3 contains 15 residues. Looked up from germline, CDR1 is SEHNR and CDR2 is FQNEAQ (reference sequence). CDR3 coding DNA: TGTGCCAGCAGCTTAAAGTCGCCGAGCACAGATACGCAGTATTTT. Protein: CASSLKSPSTDTQYF.

This sequence joins TRBV14 and TRBJ1-1; 9 nucleotides line up with TRBD1. The germline V gene has CDR1 SGHDN and CDR2 FVKESK. CDR3 length: 23 amino acids. V was clipped by 1 base and J by 4 bases; unmatched bases: 28. For the CDR3, the DNA is TGTGCCAGCAGCCAAGTTTTTCTCTTAGTCAGTGGAGAACGACAGGGGGTTTTCACTGAAGCTTTCTTT. Protein sequence: CASSQVFLLVSGERQGVFTEAFF.

The genes are TRBV7-9 and TRBJ1-2; 10 positions agree with TRBD1. CDR1 and CDR2 (germline): SEHNR, FQNEAQ (reference sequence). The length of the CDR3 is 16 residues. V lost 4 bases and J lost 0; bases outside the gene matches: 5. The CDR3 DNA reads TGTGCCAGCAGCTCCGGGACAGGGGCCTCTAACTATGGCTACACCTTC. It specifies CASSSGTGASNYGYTF. The full variable domain, in which reference TRBV7-9 and TRBJ1-2 provide the parts outside the CDR3, is DTGVSQNPRHKITKRGQNVTFRCDPISEHNRLYWYRQTLGQGPEFLTYFQNEAQLEKSRLLSDRFSAERPKGSFSTLEIQRTEQGDSAMYLCASSSGTGASNYGYTFGSGTRLTVV.

This clone was observed once. The chain recombines TRBV19 with TRBJ2-7; possible D gene TRBD2, 5 bases. The ends were cut back, 5 bases at V and 2 bases at J, with 16 bases in the middle. CDR1 LNHDA and CDR2 SQIVND come from the germline V gene (reference sequence). CDR3 length equals 15 residues. The CDR3 DNA reads as TGTGCCAGTAGTCCTGCCAGCGGAGACACCTACGAGCAGTACTTC. As protein: CASSPASGDTYEQYF.

The rearrangement joins TRBV7-8 to TRBJ2-7; D is uncertain. V was trimmed by 1 base and J by 8 bases, leaving 9 bases between them. Germline CDR1 is SGHVS and CDR2 is FQNEAQ. The CDR3 runs 12 residues. Here the CDR3 DNA reads TGTGCCAGCAGCTTAGAAGGTCGGCAGCAGTACTTC. Its protein is CASSLEGRQQYF.

The V gene is TRBV2, the J gene TRBJ1-1, with D perhaps TRBD1 (6 bases). The CDR3 extends over 14 amino acids. Germline assignment: CDR1 SNHLY and CDR2 FYNNEI. V was trimmed by 1 base and J by 11 bases, leaving 17 bases between them. CDR3 DNA sequence: TGTGCCAGCAGTGAAGGCCCCCGGGACACGGATGCTTTCTTT. The encoded protein is CASSEGPRDTDAFF.

The chain joins TRBV5-4 to TRBJ1-5, with D tentatively TRBD1 (6 bases). CDR1 and CDR2 from the germline V gene are SGHNT and YYREEE (reference sequence). The V gene lost 5 bases and the J gene lost 5 bases, with 11 bases spanning the gap. The CDR3 length is 13 residues. CDR3 region: CASREGVDQPQHF. The CDR3 DNA reads as TGTGCCAGCAGAGAGGGGGTAGATCAGCCCCAGCATTTT.

This clone occurred once. The chain combines TRBV5-6 with TRBJ2-7, with D perhaps assigned TRBD1 or TRBD2 (5 bases each). CDR3 size: 14 residues. Germline lookup yields CDR1 SGHDT and CDR2 YYEEEE. Deletions cut 7 bases from V and 6 bases from J, with 20 bases between. DNA of the CDR3: TGTGCCAGCTCCTCCGGGCCAGGGACGGGCGAGCAGTACTTC. As protein: CASSSGPGTGEQYF.

CDR3 DNA sequence: TGTGCCAGCAAGGGACACTACACCGGGGAGCTGTTTTTT. It is translated as CASKGHYTGELFF. The genes are TRBV21-1 and TRBJ2-2; the DNA was not used to check the table's D call, TRBD1. TRBV21-1 is reported as a pseudogene. This CDR3 comprises 13 residues.

V and J are TRBV27 and TRBJ2-3; 7 nucleotides line up with TRBD2. With 3 bases clipped from V and 0 bases from J, the junction kept 12 bases outside the gene matches. This CDR3 has 18 amino acids. Germline V gene lookup returns CDR1 MNHEY and CDR2 SMNVEV (reference sequence). The CDR3 nucleotides are TGTGCCAGCAGTTTGTACTGGTTGCGGGAGACTAGCACAGATACGCAGTATTTT. Translating gives CASSLYWLRETSTDTQYF.

The rearrangement joins TRBV27 to TRBJ2-2; D is undetermined. There are 15 residues in the CDR3. Trimming cost V 5 bases and J 4 bases, with 14 bases left between them. CDR1 and CDR2 (germline): MNHEY, SMNVEV (reference sequence). In DNA, the CDR3 is TGTGCCAGCAGTCCCCCTGGCAGCGTCACCGGGGAGCTGTTTTTT. This encodes CASSPPGSVTGELFF.

The rearrangement joins TRBV28 to TRBJ1-1, with D hard to call. The germline V and J ends were trimmed by 2 bases and 3 bases, with 7 bases remaining between them. Per germline, CDR1 MDHEN and CDR2 SYDVKM. The CDR3 is made up of 13 amino acids. This chain's CDR3 is CASSLSGDTEAFF. As DNA, the CDR3 is TGTGCCAGCAGTTTAAGCGGAGACACTGAAGCTTTCTTT.

V and J are TRBV27 and TRBJ2-1; 10 bases line up with TRBD1. Germline V CDR1 and CDR2: MNHEY, SMNVEV (reference sequence). With V trimmed by 6 bases and J by 6 bases, 5 bases remained unmatched. This CDR3 is built from 14 residues. The CDR3 DNA is TGTGCCAGCAGGTCCGGGACAGGGGTCAATGAGCAGTTCTTC. Protein: CASRSGTGVNEQFF.

This chain links TRBV18 with TRBJ1-2; a weak D match, TRBD1 (5 bases). V was trimmed by 0 bases and J by 4 bases, leaving 12 bases between them. CDR1 and CDR2 (germline): KGHSH, LQKENI. The CDR3 covers 15 residues. The CDR3 DNA follows: TGTGCCAGCTCACCACCCAGGGAGATCTTCTATGGCTACACCTTC. Translated, it gives CASSPPREIFYGYTF.

This rearrangement joins TRBV4-1 to TRBJ1-5, with 9 bases identical to TRBD1. The length of the CDR3 is 15 residues. Losses at the gene ends were 4 bases for V and 4 bases for J; bases not matched to a gene: 5. Germline V gene data show CDR1 as MGHRA and CDR2 as YSYEKL. CDR3 protein: CASSLGTGMNQPQHF. The DNA of the CDR3 is TGCGCCAGCAGCCTGGGGACAGGGATGAATCAGCCCCAGCATTTT.

The chain joins TRBV7-2 to TRBJ2-2; D not resolved. The V and J ends lost 5 bases and 5 bases respectively, with 9 bases between them. The CDR3 spans 13 residues. Germline lookup yields CDR1 SGHTA and CDR2 FQGNSA. The DNA of the CDR3 is TGTGCCAGCAGCCCTGGTTTGACCGGGGAGCTGTTTTTT. It specifies CASSPGLTGELFF. The full variable domain, completed using reference TRBV7-2 and TRBJ2-2, is GAGVSQSPSNKVTEKGKDVELRCDPISGHTALYWYRQSLGQGLEFLIYFQGNSAPDKSGLPSDRFSAERTGGSVSTLTIQRTQQEDSAVYLCASSPGLTGELFFGEGSRLTVL.

The chain links TRBV5-6 to TRBJ2-7; TRBD2 matches at 9 bases. Germline values: CDR1 SGHDT, CDR2 YYEEEE. The CDR3 totals 16 residues. With 2 bases clipped from V and 0 bases from J, the junction kept 6 bases outside the gene matches. CDR3 amino acids: CASSFLAGESSYEQYF. The DNA of the CDR3 is TGTGCCAGCAGCTTTTTAGCGGGGGAGAGCTCCTACGAGCAGTACTTC.

This chain joins TRBV19 and TRBJ1-1; D is undetermined. Germline V lookup: CDR1 LNHDA, CDR2 SQIVND (reference sequence). The V gene lost 5 bases and the J gene lost 4 bases, with 11 bases spanning the gap. This CDR3 region has 13 residues. The CDR3 DNA reads TGTGCCAGTAGTCCCATAGGGTTCACTGAAGCTTTCTTT. Translation: CASSPIGFTEAFF. The entire variable domain, with the rest obtained from reference TRBV19 and TRBJ1-1, is as follows: DGGITQSPKYLFRKEGQNVTLSCEQNLNHDAMYWYRQDPGQGLRLIYYSQIVNDFQKGDIAEGYSVSREKKESFPLTVTSAQKNPTAFYLCASSPIGFTEAFFGQGTRLTVV.

This clone was observed a few times. The CDR3 coding sequence is TGTGCCAGCGGACAGGGCTACGAGCAGTACTTC. As protein: CASGQGYEQYF. V usage is TRBV27 and J usage is TRBJ2-7, with 8 bases that match TRBD1. There are 11 residues in the CDR3. V shed 8 bases, J shed 3 bases, and the junction held 0 bases outside the gene matches. The germline V gene encodes CDR1 MNHEY and CDR2 SMNVEV (reference sequence).

V is TRBV19 and J is TRBJ1-2; D perhaps matches TRBD1 (6 bases). Germline V gene lookup returns CDR1 LNHDA and CDR2 SQIVND (reference sequence). With 5 bases removed from V and 0 bases from J, the gap between germline ends came to 28 bases. The CDR3 length is 20 residues. CDR3 region: CASSQIIQLDDRFANYGYTF. CDR3 sequence (DNA): TGTGCCAGTAGTCAAATAATCCAGTTGGACGACAGGTTCGCTAACTATGGCTACACCTTC.

The table lists this clone with a few counts. The chain employs TRBV13 and TRBJ2-2; 13 bases match TRBD2. The CDR3 has 17 amino acids. Germline V CDR1 and CDR2: PRHDT, FYEKMQ (reference sequence). With 3 bases clipped from V and 6 bases from J, the junction kept 7 bases outside the gene matches. This CDR3 reads CASSFDSLAGGPGELFF. DNA of the CDR3: TGTGCCAGCAGCTTCGATTCACTAGCGGGAGGGCCCGGGGAGCTGTTTTTT.

The chain carries TRBV11-3 and TRBJ2-2, with D possibly TRBD2 on 7 matching bases. V lost 1 base to trimming and J lost 2 bases, with 17 bases between them. Germline assignment: CDR1 SGHNT and CDR2 YENEEA. The CDR3 loop spans 18 amino acids. Written as DNA, the CDR3 is TGTGCCAGCAGCTTAGGATCATGGGGGGGCGTCAACACCGGGGAGCTGTTTTTT. Residues: CASSLGSWGGVNTGELFF.

V gene TRBV5-1 combines with J gene TRBJ1-1; 8 positions match TRBD1. The CDR3 sequence is 15 residues long. Germline assignment: CDR1 SGHRS and CDR2 YFSETQ. V shed 0 bases and J 1 base; nucleotides not matched to a gene: 2. This CDR3 is CASSLAGQGNTEAFF. The CDR3 DNA reads as TGCGCCAGCAGCTTGGCAGGACAGGGGAACACTGAAGCTTTCTTT. Using reference TRBV5-1 and TRBJ1-1 for the parts outside the CDR3, the full variable domain is KAGVTQTPRYLIKTRGQQVTLSCSPISGHRSVSWYQQTPGQGLQFLFEYFSETQRNKGNFPGRFSGRQFSNSRSEMNVSTLELGDSALYLCASSLAGQGNTEAFFGQGTRLTVV.